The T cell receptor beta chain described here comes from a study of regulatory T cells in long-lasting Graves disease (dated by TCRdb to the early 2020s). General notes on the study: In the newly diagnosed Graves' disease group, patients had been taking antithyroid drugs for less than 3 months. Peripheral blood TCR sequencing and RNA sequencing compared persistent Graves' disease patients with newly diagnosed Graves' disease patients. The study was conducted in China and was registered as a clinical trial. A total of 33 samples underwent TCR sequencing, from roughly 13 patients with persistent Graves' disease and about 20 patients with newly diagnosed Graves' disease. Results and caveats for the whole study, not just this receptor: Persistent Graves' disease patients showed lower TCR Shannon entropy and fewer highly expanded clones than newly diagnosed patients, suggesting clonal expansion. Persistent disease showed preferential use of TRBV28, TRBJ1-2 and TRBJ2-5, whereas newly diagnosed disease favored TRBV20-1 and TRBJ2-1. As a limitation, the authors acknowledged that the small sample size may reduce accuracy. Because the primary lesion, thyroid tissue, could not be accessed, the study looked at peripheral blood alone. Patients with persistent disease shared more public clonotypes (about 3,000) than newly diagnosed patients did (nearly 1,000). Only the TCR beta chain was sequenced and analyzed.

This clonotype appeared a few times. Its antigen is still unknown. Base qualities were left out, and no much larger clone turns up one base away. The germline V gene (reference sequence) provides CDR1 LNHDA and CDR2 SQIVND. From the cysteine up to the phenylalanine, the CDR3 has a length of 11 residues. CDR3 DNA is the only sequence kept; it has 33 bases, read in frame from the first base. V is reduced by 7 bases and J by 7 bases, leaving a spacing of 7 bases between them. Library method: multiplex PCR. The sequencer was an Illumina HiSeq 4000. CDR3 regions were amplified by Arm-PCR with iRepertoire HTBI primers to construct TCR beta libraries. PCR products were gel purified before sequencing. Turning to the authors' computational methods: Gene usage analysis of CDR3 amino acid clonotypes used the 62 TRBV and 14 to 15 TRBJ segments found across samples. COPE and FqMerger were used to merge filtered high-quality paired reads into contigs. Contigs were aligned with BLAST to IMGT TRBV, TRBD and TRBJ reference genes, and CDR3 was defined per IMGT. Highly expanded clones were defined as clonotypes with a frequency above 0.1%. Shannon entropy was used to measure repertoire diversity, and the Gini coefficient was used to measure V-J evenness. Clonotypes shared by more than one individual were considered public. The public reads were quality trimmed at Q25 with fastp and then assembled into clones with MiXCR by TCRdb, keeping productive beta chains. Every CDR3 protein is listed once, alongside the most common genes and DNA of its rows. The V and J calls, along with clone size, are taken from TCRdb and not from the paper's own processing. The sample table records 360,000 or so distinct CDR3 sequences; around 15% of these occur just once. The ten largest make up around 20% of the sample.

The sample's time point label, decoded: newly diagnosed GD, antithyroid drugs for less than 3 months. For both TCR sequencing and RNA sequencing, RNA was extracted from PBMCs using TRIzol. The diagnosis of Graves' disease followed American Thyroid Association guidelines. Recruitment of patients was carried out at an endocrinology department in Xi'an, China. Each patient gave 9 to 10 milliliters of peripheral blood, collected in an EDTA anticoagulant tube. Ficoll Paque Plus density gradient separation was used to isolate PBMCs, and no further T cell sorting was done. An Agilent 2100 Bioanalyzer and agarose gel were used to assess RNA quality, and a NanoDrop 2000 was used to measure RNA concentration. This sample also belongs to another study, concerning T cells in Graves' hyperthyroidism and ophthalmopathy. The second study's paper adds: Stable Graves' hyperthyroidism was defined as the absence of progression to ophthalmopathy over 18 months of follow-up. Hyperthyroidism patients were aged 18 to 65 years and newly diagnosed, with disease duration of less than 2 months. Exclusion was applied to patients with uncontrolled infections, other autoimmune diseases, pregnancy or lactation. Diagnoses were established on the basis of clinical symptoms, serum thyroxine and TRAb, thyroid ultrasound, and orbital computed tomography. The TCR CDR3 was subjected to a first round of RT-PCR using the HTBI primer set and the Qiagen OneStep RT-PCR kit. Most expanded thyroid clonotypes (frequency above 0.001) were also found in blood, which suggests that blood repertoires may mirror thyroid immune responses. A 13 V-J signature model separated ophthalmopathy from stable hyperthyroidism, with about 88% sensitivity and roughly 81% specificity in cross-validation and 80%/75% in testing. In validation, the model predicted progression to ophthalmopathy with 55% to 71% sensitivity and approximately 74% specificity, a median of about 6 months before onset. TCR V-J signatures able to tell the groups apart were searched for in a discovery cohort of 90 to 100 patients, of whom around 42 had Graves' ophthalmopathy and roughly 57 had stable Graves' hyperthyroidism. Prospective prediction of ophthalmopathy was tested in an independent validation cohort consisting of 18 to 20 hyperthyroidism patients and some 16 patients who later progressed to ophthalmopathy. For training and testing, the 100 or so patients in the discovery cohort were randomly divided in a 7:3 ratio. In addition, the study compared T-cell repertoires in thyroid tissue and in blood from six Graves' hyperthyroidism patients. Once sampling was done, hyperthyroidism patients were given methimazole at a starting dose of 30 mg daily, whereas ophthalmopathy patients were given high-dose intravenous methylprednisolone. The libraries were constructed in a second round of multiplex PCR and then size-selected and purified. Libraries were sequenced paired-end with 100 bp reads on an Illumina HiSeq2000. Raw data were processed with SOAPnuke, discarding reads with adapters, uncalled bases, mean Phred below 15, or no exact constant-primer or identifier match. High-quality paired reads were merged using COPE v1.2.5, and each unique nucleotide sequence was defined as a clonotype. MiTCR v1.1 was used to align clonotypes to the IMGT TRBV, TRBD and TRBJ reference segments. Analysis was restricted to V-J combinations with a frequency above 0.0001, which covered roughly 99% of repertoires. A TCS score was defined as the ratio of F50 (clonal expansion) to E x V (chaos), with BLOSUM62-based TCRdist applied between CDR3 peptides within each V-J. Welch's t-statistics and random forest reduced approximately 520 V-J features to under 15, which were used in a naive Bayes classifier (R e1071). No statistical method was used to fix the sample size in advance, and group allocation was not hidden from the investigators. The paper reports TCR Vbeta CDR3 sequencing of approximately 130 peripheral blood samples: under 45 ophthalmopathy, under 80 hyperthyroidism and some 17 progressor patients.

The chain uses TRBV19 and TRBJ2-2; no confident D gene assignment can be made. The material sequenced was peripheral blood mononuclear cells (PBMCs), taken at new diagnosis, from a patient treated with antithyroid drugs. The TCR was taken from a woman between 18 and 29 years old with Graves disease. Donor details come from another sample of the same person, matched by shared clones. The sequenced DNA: TGTGCCAGTAAGGCAGTCGGGGAGCTGTTTTTT. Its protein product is CASKAVGELFF.